This is a list of T cell receptor beta chains from one sample in a study of neurological immune-mediated disorders. TCRdb independently ran MiXCR on the 5' RACE reads; one entry per CDR3 protein. The data hold 66,000 or so distinct CDR3 sequences, with almost 3.5% observed a single time. The sequenced material came from PBMCs. These TCRs come from a man in his forties with multiple sclerosis. The CDR3 runs from the conserved cysteine through the conserved F or W. D genes are given only for firm matches. Size values are once, few and many counts, or a class for expanded clones, and some rows have none.

>.|TRBV5-1|.|TRBJ2-3
CASSFQGLRADTQYF
TGCGCCAGCAGCTTCCAGGGCCTTAGAGCAGATACGCAGTATTTT
>.|TRBV2|.|TRBJ1-5
CASSEATGWNQPQHF
TGTGCCAGCAGTGAAGCGACAGGATGGAATCAGCCCCAGCATTTT
>.|TRBV5-1|.|TRBJ2-5
CASSLGSAFQETQYF
TGCGCCAGCAGCTTGGGGTCAGCTTTCCAAGAGACCCAGTACTTC
>many|TRBV12-3/TRBV12-4|.|TRBJ1-5
CASSLRGDQPQHF
TGTGCCAGCAGTTTAAGGGGTGATCAGCCCCAGCATTTT
>many|TRBV18|TRBD2|TRBJ2-1
CASSPRTSGSGEQFF
TGTGCCAGCTCACCCCGGACTAGCGGGAGTGGTGAGCAGTTCTTC
>many|TRBV7-8|.|TRBJ2-3
CASSLEGVGARGDTQYF
TGTGCCAGCAGCTTAGAAGGAGTGGGAGCTAGGGGAGATACGCAGTATTTT
>many|TRBV20-1|TRBD2|TRBJ2-3
CSASSGHATDTQYF
TGCAGTGCCTCTAGCGGGCACGCAACAGATACGCAGTATTTT
>many|TRBV10-3|.|TRBJ2-3
CAISERDSRTDTQYF
TGTGCCATCAGTGAAAGAGACTCGCGCACAGATACGCAGTATTTT
>many|TRBV12-3/TRBV12-4|.|TRBJ1-1
CASSLMVGAGTEAFF
TGTGCCAGCAGTTTGATGGTGGGGGCAGGGACTGAAGCTTTCTTT
>many|TRBV5-1|.|TRBJ2-1
CASNPDSYNEQFF
TGCGCCAGCAACCCGGACAGTTACAATGAGCAGTTCTTC
>many|TRBV29-1|TRBD1|TRBJ1-6
CSVWTGGNSPLHF
TGCAGCGTTTGGACAGGGGGTAATTCACCCCTCCACTTT
>many|TRBV5-1|.|TRBJ2-1
CASSLNGGGYNEQFF
TGCGCCAGCAGCTTGAACGGGGGCGGCTACAATGAGCAGTTCTTC
>many|TRBV15|.|TRBJ1-6
CATSRFGTVNSPLHF
TGTGCCACCAGCAGATTCGGGACCGTAAATTCACCCCTCCACTTT
>many|TRBV12-3/TRBV12-4|.|TRBJ2-5
CASSFRSQETQYF
TGTGCCAGCAGCTTTCGATCGCAAGAGACCCAGTACTTC
>many|TRBV18|TRBD1|TRBJ1-3
CASSPSLDRGAPGNTIYF
TGTGCCAGCTCACCGTCTTTGGACAGGGGAGCACCTGGAAACACCATATATTTT
>many|TRBV29-1|TRBD2|TRBJ2-4
CSLRSSGNIQYF
TGCAGCCTTAGGTCTAGCGGAAACATTCAGTACTTC
>few|TRBV7-2|TRBD2|TRBJ2-1
CASSLVGSGGGYVEQFF
TGTGCCAGCAGCTTAGTAGGGAGCGGGGGTGGGTACGTTGAGCAGTTCTTC
>many|TRBV3-1|TRBD2|TRBJ2-7
CASRLLAGGKDEQYF
TGTGCCAGCAGGCTACTAGCGGGAGGGAAGGACGAGCAGTACTTC
>many|TRBV11-1|.|TRBJ2-1
CASSLGGKVNEQFF
TGTGCCAGCAGCTTAGGGGGAAAGGTCAATGAGCAGTTCTTC
>.|TRBV7-8|TRBD2|TRBJ2-4
CASSSDRSGGATAKNIQYF
TGTGCCAGCAGCTCAGACCGTAGCGGGGGGGCTACCGCCAAAAACATTCAGTACTTC
>.|TRBV7-7|TRBD2|TRBJ2-1
CASSTGTSVNEQFF
TGTGCCAGCAGCACAGGGACTAGCGTAAATGAGCAGTTCTTC
>many|TRBV5-1|.|TRBJ1-1
CASSRTLEYTEAFF
TGCGCCAGCAGCCGAACCTTAGAGTACACTGAAGCTTTCTTT
>many|TRBV27|.|TRBJ2-5
CASSHRVSETQYF
TGTGCCAGCAGCCACAGGGTTTCAGAGACCCAGTACTTC
>many|TRBV6-1|.|TRBJ1-1
CASSIREWDTEAFF
TGTGCCAGCAGTATCCGGGAATGGGACACTGAAGCTTTCTTT
>many|TRBV5-1|.|TRBJ2-5
CASNQGGETQYF
TGCGCCAGCAACCAGGGGGGAGAGACCCAGTACTTC
>many|TRBV7-9|.|TRBJ2-7
CASSRTYEQYF
TGTGCCAGCAGCCGAACGTACGAGCAGTACTTC
>many|TRBV20-1|.|TRBJ2-5
CSATPQAGETQYF
TGCAGTGCCACCCCACAAGCCGGAGAGACCCAGTACTTC
>many|TRBV24-1|.|TRBJ1-3
CATSELQSSGNTIYF
TGTGCCACCAGTGAACTGCAGAGCTCTGGAAACACCATATATTTT
>many|TRBV27|.|TRBJ1-5
CASSSRGNTGQPQHF
TGTGCCAGCAGTTCGAGGGGGAATACGGGTCAGCCCCAGCATTTT
>many|TRBV2|.|TRBJ1-1
CASTLDSPTEAFF
TGTGCCAGCACCCTGGACAGTCCCACTGAAGCTTTCTTT
>many|TRBV6-5|.|TRBJ1-1
CASSYSKNTEAFF
TGTGCCAGCAGTTACTCGAAGAACACTGAAGCTTTCTTT